A single sample is the source of the 17 T cell receptor beta chains below, sequenced in a study of immune evolution from preneoplasia to lung adenocarcinoma. Measured with immunoSEQ multiplex PCR; TCRdb has only the in-frame clones, and not every one. Among 10,000 or so clones listed, about four fifths were seen once. Sequenced material: FFPE minimally invasive lung adenocarcinoma tissue. The receptors were gathered from a donor older than 65 with lung adenocarcinoma.

The rearrangement uses TRBV29-1 and TRBJ1-3; 7 bases agree with TRBD1. Germline CDR1 SQVTM, CDR2 ANQGSEA. The V segment lost 8 bases and the J segment 2 bases; nucleotides outside the gene matches: 3. The CDR3 spans 12 residues. The DNA for the CDR3 is TGCAGCCACAGGGGTACTGGAAACACCATATATTTT. Protein: CSHRGTGNTIYF.

The chain has TRBV28 and TRBJ2-5; a possible D gene is TRBD2 (6 bases). Trimming removed 5 bases at V and 5 bases at J, with 12 bases between. In germline, CDR1 is MDHEN, CDR2 SYDVKM. The CDR3 is made up of 13 amino acids. CDR3 nucleotides: TGTGCCAGCAGTCGGGCGGGACTGGAGACCCAGTACTTC. It encodes CASSRAGLETQYF.

The CDR3 nucleotides read TGCGCCAGCCGACGGTTGAACACTGAAGCTTTCTTT. Translated, it gives CASRRLNTEAFF. The chain carries TRBV5-1 and TRBJ1-1; no firm D call. The CDR3 is 12 amino acids. Germline V CDR1 and CDR2: SGHRS, YFSETQ. Trimming shortened V by 7 bases and J by 0 bases, and 7 bases separated the two germline ends.

The chain joins TRBV6-6 to TRBJ2-1; unclear D gene. Germline CDR1 is MNHNY and CDR2 is SVGAGI (reference sequence). The V gene lost 6 bases and the J gene lost 4 bases, with 10 bases spanning the gap. The CDR3 has 13 amino acids. CDR3 protein: CASRRRDYNEQFF. The CDR3 DNA is TGTGCCAGCAGGAGAAGGGATTACAATGAGCAGTTCTTC.

The chain recombines TRBV7-3 with TRBJ2-7, with D possibly being TRBD2 (7 bases). This CDR3 region has 15 residues. The germline V gene has CDR1 SGHTA and CDR2 FQGTGA. Trimming shortened V by 6 bases and J by 6 bases, and 21 bases separated the two germline ends. The CDR3 DNA reads as TGTGCCAGCAGTCCCGGGGGCGGGAGAGGTTCCGAGCAGTACTTC. It specifies CASSPGGGRGSEQYF.

V gene TRBV11-1 combines with J gene TRBJ2-3; a possible D gene is TRBD2 (5 bases). The CDR3 is 15 amino acids. Germline V gene lookup returns CDR1 SGHAT and CDR2 FQDESV (reference sequence). Trimming took 5 bases from V and 3 from J, leaving 15 bases between them. The CDR3 DNA follows: TGTGCCAGCAGCCCCGAGGGTGGGAGAACAGATACGCAGTATTTT. Residues: CASSPEGGRTDTQYF.

This chain connects TRBV5-6 to TRBJ2-7; D is ambiguous. This CDR3 is 12 amino acids long. Germline loops: CDR1 SGHDT, CDR2 YYEEEE. Trimming left V 0 bases short and J 5 bases short, with 6 bases between. In DNA form, the CDR3 reads TGTGCCAGCAGCTTGGTATGGGACGAGCAGTACTTC. It translates to CASSLVWDEQYF. The full variable domain, its missing parts supplied by reference TRBV5-6 and TRBJ2-7, is DAGVTQSPTHLIKTRGQQVTLRCSPKSGHDTVSWYQQALGQGPQFIFQYYEEEERQRGNFPDRFSGHQFPNYSSELNVNALLLGDSALYLCASSLVWDEQYFGPGTRLTVT.

The chain uses TRBV2 and TRBJ1-4, with D unclear. Germline V gives CDR1 SNHLY, CDR2 FYNNEI. CDR3 length: 12 residues. Between the trimmed V and J ends, which lost 6 bases and 4 bases, there was a span of 6 bases. CDR3 bases: TGTGCCAGCAGGCCTGGTAATGAAAAACTGTTTTTT. Its protein product is CASRPGNEKLFF.

This chain joins TRBV28 and TRBJ2-2; D is unclear. CDR3 length: 16 amino acids. Between the trimmed V and J ends, which lost 5 bases and 1 base, there was a span of 14 bases. The V gene's germline CDR1 is MDHEN and CDR2 SYDVKM. The CDR3 region is CASSNRIGWNTGELFF. For the CDR3, the DNA is TGTGCCAGCAGTAATCGGATCGGGTGGAACACCGGGGAGCTGTTTTTT.

The rearrangement joins TRBV5-1 to TRBJ2-2; 9 positions agree with TRBD1. Trimming at V came to 0 bases and at J to 5 bases, leaving 8 bases not matched to a gene. Germline assignment: CDR1 SGHRS and CDR2 YFSETQ. This CDR3 comprises 17 residues. Here the CDR3 reads CASSLGRGQGETGELFF. The CDR3 region has the DNA TGCGCCAGCAGCTTGGGCAGGGGACAGGGTGAGACCGGGGAGCTGTTTTTT. Full variable domain (remainder filled in from reference TRBV5-1 and TRBJ2-2): KAGVTQTPRYLIKTRGQQVTLSCSPISGHRSVSWYQQTPGQGLQFLFEYFSETQRNKGNFPGRFSGRQFSNSRSEMNVSTLELGDSALYLCASSLGRGQGETGELFFGEGSRLTVL.

This clone came up a few times. The chain uses TRBV15 and TRBJ1-5; D remains unclear. The V end lost 0 bases, the J end lost 3 bases, and 9 bases lay between the germline ends. The CDR3 loop spans 15 amino acids. The germline V gene encodes CDR1 LNHNV and CDR2 YYDKDF (reference sequence). The CDR3 region has the DNA TGTGCCACCAGCAGAGATTCGGGGATCAATCAGCCCCAGCATTTT. This encodes CATSRDSGINQPQHF.

The chain uses TRBV10-2 and TRBJ2-2; TRBD1 agrees at 8 bases. The CDR3 extends over 15 amino acids. CDR1 is WSHSY and CDR2 is SAAADI in the germline V gene. V lost 2 bases to trimming and J lost 3 bases; unmatched junction nucleotides: 2. The CDR3 reads CASSEQGAHTGELFF. The DNA of the CDR3 is TGCGCCAGCAGTGAGCAGGGGGCGCACACCGGGGAGCTGTTTTTT.

This sequence joins TRBV12-5 and TRBJ2-5; no definite D call. The CDR3 length is 12 residues. Per germline, CDR1 LGHNT and CDR2 FRNRAP. Trimming shortened V by 3 bases and J by 5 bases, and 7 bases separated the two germline ends. The CDR3 loop is CASGFNGETQYF. The CDR3 DNA is TGTGCTAGTGGTTTTAACGGGGAGACCCAGTACTTC.

Here the CDR3 DNA reads TGTGCCTGGAGTCCAGGGGGCTACGAGCAGTACTTC. Translating it yields CAWSPGGYEQYF. J is TRBJ2-7 and V is TRBV30, with TRBD1 identical over 7 bases. Germline values: CDR1 GTSNPN, CDR2 SVGIG (reference sequence). This CDR3 spans 12 amino acids. V lost 2 bases and J lost 3; bases outside the gene matches: 1.

This clone was seen only a few times. The chain uses TRBV28 and TRBJ1-5; perhaps TRBD1 as D (6 bases). The CDR3 spans 16 residues. The germline V gene has CDR1 MDHEN and CDR2 SYDVKM. Trimming removed 6 bases at V and 1 base at J, with 16 bases between. As DNA, the CDR3 is TGTGCCAGCAGCCCCTTTGGCGGGACAAGCAATCAGCCCCAGCATTTT. It specifies CASSPFGGTSNQPQHF.

This chain uses TRBV6-1 with TRBJ1-3, with D unresolved. The germline V and J ends were trimmed by 8 bases and 4 bases, with 9 bases remaining between them. CDR3 length equals 12 residues. The germline gives CDR1 MNHNS, CDR2 SASEGT. The CDR3 sequence is CASEPLGNTIYF. In DNA, the CDR3 is TGTGCCAGCGAGCCTCTCGGAAACACCATATATTTT.

The table lists this clone with a count of one. The junction differs from germline at one of its ends, possibly a read error. The chain combines TRBV5-1 with TRBJ1-4, with D tentatively TRBD1 (5 bases). The CDR3 is 13 residues long. Germline V lookup: CDR1 SGHRS, CDR2 YFSETQ. CDR3 loop: CASSPARGVKLFF. The CDR3 DNA is TGTGCCAGCAGCCCCGCCCGGGGGGTAAAACTGTTTTTT.